The table lists the clone carrying this T cell receptor beta chain with a count of one. Its antigen is undetermined. Described treatment: some 20 received Ad26.COV2.S at low or high dose, single or two shots; roughly 5 received placebo; per-sample allocation not given. After the first vaccine or placebo injection, samples were drawn on day 63. The record originates from a study of Ad26.COV2.S vaccination and SARS-CoV-2 variants. Study context: COV1001, an Ad26.COV2.S trial, supplied this vaccine-arm donor.

Study-level results: Assessments of TCR breadth and depth may have underestimated the total T cell responses.

Clones were read by immunoSEQ multiplex PCR, and TCRdb kept only the in-frame ones, dropping some. The sample gives approximately 410,000 clones, approximately 92% of which show up once; roughly 1.7% is in the top ten. CDR1 and CDR2 (germline): GTSNPN, SVGIG (reference sequence). This CDR3 has 16 residues. Between the trimmed V and J ends, which lost 0 bases and 0 bases, there was a span of 12 bases. This specimen was peripheral blood, taken in a trial of Ad26.COV2.S vaccine versus placebo. The sequence was obtained from a person between 18 and 65 years old who received the Ad26.COV2.S COVID-19 vaccine or a placebo. The rearrangement links TRBV30 to TRBJ1-3; D remains ambiguous. The CDR3 spells CAWSVPGGPSGNTIYF. The CDR3 DNA sequence: TGTGCCTGGAGTGTACCCGGAGGTCCCTCTGGAAACACCATATATTTT. Full variable domain (remainder filled in from reference TRBV30 and TRBJ1-3): SQTIHQWPATLVQPVGSPLSLECTVEGTSNPNLYWYRQAAGRGLQLLFYSVGIGQISSEVPQNLSASRPQDRQFILSSKKLLLSDSGFYLCAWSVPGGPSGNTIYFGEGSWLTVV.